A single sample gave rise to the 12 T cell receptor beta chains below, sequenced in a study of cytomegalovirus exposure and HLA in healthy donors. Generated by immunoSEQ multiplex PCR, the TCRdb table keeps only in-frame clones and is missing some. This sample carries 140,000 to 150,000 clones, around 93% of them seen once, and the ten largest clones take about 2%. Source material: PBMCs. The source is a man younger than 30 in good health and CMV-seropositive.

The chain is built from TRBV5-1 and TRBJ2-1, with 9 positions matching TRBD2. CDR1 SGHRS and CDR2 YFSETQ come from the germline V gene. The CDR3 is made up of 18 amino acids. The V gene end was trimmed by 4 bases and the J gene end by 0 bases; junction bases not matched to a gene: 11. The CDR3 here is CASSPTLNSGSSYNEQFF. CDR3 in DNA: TGCGCCAGCAGCCCCACCTTAAATAGCGGGAGCTCCTACAATGAGCAGTTCTTC. Full variable domain (missing parts from reference TRBV5-1 and TRBJ2-1): KAGVTQTPRYLIKTRGQQVTLSCSPISGHRSVSWYQQTPGQGLQFLFEYFSETQRNKGNFPGRFSGRQFSNSRSEMNVSTLELGDSALYLCASSPTLNSGSSYNEQFFGPGTRLTVL.

This clone has just one count. The chain combines TRBV28 with TRBJ1-2, with D unresolved. The CDR3 is 18 residues long. The V gene's germline CDR1 is MDHEN and CDR2 SYDVKM. Trimming took 4 bases from V and 2 from J, leaving 23 bases between them. The CDR3 nucleotides read TGTGCCAGCAGTTCCTCTAATTTTTTGGACTCCCCCAACTATGGCTACACCTTC. This encodes CASSSSNFLDSPNYGYTF.

In the case of this clone: A read error may produce the germline difference seen at one junction end. The J gene is TRBJ2-3, the V gene TRBV27, with 12 bases matching TRBD2. The CDR3 covers 18 residues. Per the germline V gene, CDR1 is MNHEY and CDR2 is SMNVEV (reference sequence). The CDR3 DNA sequence: TGTGCCGGCAGTCCGAAGAGCGGGACTAGCGGGTTCACAGATACGCAGTATTTT. Protein: CAGSPKSGTSGFTDTQYF.

The chain has TRBV30 and TRBJ2-7, with D perhaps matching TRBD1 (5 bases). Trimming pared 0 bases from V and 3 bases from J, leaving 9 bases between. CDR1 and CDR2 (germline): GTSNPN, SVGIG (reference sequence). CDR3 length: 13 residues. The CDR3 DNA reads as TGTGCCTGGAGTGTAAACAGGTTCTACGAGCAGTACTTC. As protein: CAWSVNRFYEQYF.

V usage is TRBV2 and J usage is TRBJ2-1, with TRBD2 identical over 10 bases. CDR3 length: 13 residues. V lost 6 bases, J lost 12 bases, and 8 bases stayed unmatched. Germline values: CDR1 SNHLY, CDR2 FYNNEI. The CDR3 coding sequence is TGTGCCAGCAGGGTCTTAGCGGGAGGAGTGCAGTTCTTC. Translating it yields CASRVLAGGVQFF.

This sequence joins TRBV5-6 and TRBJ1-1; weak D call: TRBD1 (6 bases). V shed 0 bases and J shed 1 base, with 10 bases lying between them. This CDR3 contains 15 residues. Germline values: CDR1 SGHDT, CDR2 YYEEEE. CDR3 bases: TGTGCCAGCAGCTTGGAGACAGGAGCGAACACTGAAGCTTTCTTT. It encodes CASSLETGANTEAFF.

CDR3 coding DNA: TGTGCCAGCAGCCCCCTGGGGCTAGCGGGCCCCACAGATACGCAGTATTTT. Its protein product is CASSPLGLAGPTDTQYF. This chain joins TRBV7-7 and TRBJ2-3, with TRBD2 identical over 8 bases. The length of the CDR3 is 17 residues. The germline gives CDR1 SSHAT, CDR2 FNYEAQ (reference sequence). The ends lost 5 bases at V and 2 bases at J; junction bases unmatched: 12.

This clone was seen once. This chain connects TRBV27 to TRBJ2-7; 11 nucleotides line up with TRBD2. This CDR3 spans 15 amino acids. Per germline, CDR1 MNHEY and CDR2 SMNVEV (reference sequence). The V gene end was trimmed by 6 bases and the J gene end by 4 bases; junction bases not matched to a gene: 8. The CDR3 here is CASSPAPSGRYEQYF. CDR3 bases: TGTGCCAGCAGCCCCGCCCCTAGCGGGAGGTACGAGCAGTACTTC.

This chain uses TRBV18 with TRBJ2-3; the D gene is possibly TRBD2 (6 bases). Germline CDR1 is KGHSH and CDR2 is LQKENI. V was shortened by 3 bases and J by 3 bases, with 10 bases between the two germline ends. The CDR3 extends over 14 amino acids. CDR3 loop: CASSPDGTTDTQYF. In DNA, the CDR3 is TGTGCCAGCTCACCGGATGGGACTACAGATACGCAGTATTTT.

The chain employs TRBV11-2 and TRBJ2-1, with D maybe TRBD2 (7 bases). Germline V gives CDR1 SGHAT, CDR2 FQNNGV. Deletions cut 3 bases from V and 4 bases from J, with 16 bases between. This CDR3 region has 16 residues. The CDR3 spells CASSLKGGVFYNEQFF. CDR3 coding DNA: TGTGCCAGCAGCTTGAAAGGGGGGGTTTTTTACAATGAGCAGTTCTTC.

This chain uses TRBV6-6 with TRBJ2-7; 13 nucleotides agree with TRBD2. V dropped 6 bases and J dropped 3; count of bases not matched to a gene: 5. Germline-derived CDR1 and CDR2 are MNHNY and SVGAGI (reference sequence). The CDR3 covers 15 residues. The CDR3 protein is CASRPGLAGYYEQYF. In DNA, the CDR3 is TGTGCCAGCAGGCCGGGACTAGCGGGATACTACGAGCAGTACTTC.

The CDR3 DNA follows: TGCAGCGTTGAAGGATGGGGACAGTTACCTAGCACAGATACGCAGTATTTT. Translation: CSVEGWGQLPSTDTQYF. The chain has TRBV29-1 and TRBJ2-3, with 7 bases lining up with TRBD1. This CDR3 is built from 17 residues. With 1 base clipped from V and 0 bases from J, the junction kept 10 bases outside the gene matches. CDR1 is SQVTM and CDR2 is ANQGSEA in the germline V gene.